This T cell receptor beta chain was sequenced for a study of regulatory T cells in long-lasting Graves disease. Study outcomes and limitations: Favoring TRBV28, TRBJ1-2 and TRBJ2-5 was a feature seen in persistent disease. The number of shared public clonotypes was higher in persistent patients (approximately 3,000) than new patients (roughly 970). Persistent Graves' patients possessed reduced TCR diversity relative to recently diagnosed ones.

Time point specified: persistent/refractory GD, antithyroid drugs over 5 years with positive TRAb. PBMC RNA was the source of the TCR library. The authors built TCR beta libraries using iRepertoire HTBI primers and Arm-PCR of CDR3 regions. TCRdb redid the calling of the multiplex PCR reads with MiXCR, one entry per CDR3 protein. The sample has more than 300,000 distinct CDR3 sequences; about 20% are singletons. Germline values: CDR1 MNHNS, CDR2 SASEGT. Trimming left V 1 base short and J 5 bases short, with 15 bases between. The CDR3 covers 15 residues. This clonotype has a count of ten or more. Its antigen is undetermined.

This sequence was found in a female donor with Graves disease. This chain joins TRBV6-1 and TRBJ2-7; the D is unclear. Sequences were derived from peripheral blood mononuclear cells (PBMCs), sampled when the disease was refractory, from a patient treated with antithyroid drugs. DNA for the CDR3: TGTGCCAGCAGTGAAGGTCGCAGTCCATGGGACGAGCAGTACTTC. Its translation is CASSEGRSPWDEQYF.